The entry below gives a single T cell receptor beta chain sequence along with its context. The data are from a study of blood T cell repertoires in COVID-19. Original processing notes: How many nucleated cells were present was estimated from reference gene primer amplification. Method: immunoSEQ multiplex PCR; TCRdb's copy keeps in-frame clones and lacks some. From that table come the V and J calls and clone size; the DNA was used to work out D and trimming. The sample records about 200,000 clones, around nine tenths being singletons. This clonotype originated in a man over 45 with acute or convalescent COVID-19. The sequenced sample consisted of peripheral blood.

The DNA of the CDR3 is TGTGCCAGCAGCCCTGGACTAGCGGGGACCCATGAGACAGATACGCAGTATTTT. Residues: CASSPGLAGTHETDTQYF. The chain employs TRBV6-2 or TRBV6-3 and TRBJ2-3; 12 nucleotides align to TRBD2. In germline, CDR1 is MNHEY, CDR2 SVGEGT. After removal of 6 bases from V and 3 bases from J, the junction contained 13 bases not matched to a gene. The length of the CDR3 is 18 residues.